The present TCR beta chain was sequenced within a study of shared T cell receptors in the human thymus. The V and J ends lost 0 bases and 2 bases respectively, with 9 bases between them. The CDR3 is made up of 15 amino acids. Germline V gene sequence: CDR1 KGHSH, CDR2 LQKENI. Sequencing was performed with immunoSEQ multiplex PCR; in TCRdb, only in-frame clones are kept and a portion is missing. The sample shows approximately 730,000 clones, 70% to 90% of them seen only once. These data also formed part of another study, on human thymus T cells. Turning to that study: The people who donated were healthy Finnish babies having corrective surgery for congenital heart defects. Corrective heart surgery yielded resections, and these provided the thymus tissue. Thymic and blood repertoires appeared to display a bias in their usage of V and J genes. Thymic repertoires from unrelated individuals overlapped highly, related research reported.

The receptor's source is a girl in the first two years of life with a congenital heart defect. The gene calls are TRBV18 and TRBJ2-3; no reliable D call. Sample: thymocytes. CDR3 nucleotide sequence: TGTGCCAGCTCACCACCCAGGCTTCCCACAGATACGCAGTATTTT. It translates to CASSPPRLPTDTQYF.